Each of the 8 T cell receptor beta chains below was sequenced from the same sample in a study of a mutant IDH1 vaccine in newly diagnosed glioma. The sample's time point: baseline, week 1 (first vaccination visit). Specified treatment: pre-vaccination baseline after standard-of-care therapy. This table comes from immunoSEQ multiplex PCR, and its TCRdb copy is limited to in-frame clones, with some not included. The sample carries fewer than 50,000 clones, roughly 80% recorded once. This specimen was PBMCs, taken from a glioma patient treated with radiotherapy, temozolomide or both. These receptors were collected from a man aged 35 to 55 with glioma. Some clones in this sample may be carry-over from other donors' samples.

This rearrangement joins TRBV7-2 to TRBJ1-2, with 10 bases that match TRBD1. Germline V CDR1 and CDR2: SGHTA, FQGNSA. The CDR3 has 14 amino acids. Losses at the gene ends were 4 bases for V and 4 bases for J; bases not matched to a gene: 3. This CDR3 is CASSSDRGVYGYTF. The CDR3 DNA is TGTGCCAGCAGCTCGGACAGGGGGGTCTATGGCTACACCTTC.

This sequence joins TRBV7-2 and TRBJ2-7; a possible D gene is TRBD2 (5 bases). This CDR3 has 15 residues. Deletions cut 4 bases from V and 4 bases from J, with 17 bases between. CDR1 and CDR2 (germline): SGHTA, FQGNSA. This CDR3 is CASSSTDLPGYEQYF. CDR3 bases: TGTGCCAGCAGCTCAACGGACCTGCCGGGATACGAGCAGTACTTC.

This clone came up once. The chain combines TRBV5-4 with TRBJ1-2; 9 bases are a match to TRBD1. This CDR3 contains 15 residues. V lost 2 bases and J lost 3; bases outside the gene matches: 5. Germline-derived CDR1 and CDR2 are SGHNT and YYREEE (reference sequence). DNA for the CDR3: TGTGCCAGCAGCTTAGGGGACAGGGATTACTATGGCTACACCTTC. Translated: CASSLGDRDYYGYTF.

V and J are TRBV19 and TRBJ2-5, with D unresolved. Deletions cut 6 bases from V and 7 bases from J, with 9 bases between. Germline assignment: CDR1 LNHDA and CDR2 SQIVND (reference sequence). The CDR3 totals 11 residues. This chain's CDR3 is CASSVGLTQYF. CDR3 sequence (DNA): TGTGCCAGTAGCGTAGGGTTGACCCAGTACTTC.

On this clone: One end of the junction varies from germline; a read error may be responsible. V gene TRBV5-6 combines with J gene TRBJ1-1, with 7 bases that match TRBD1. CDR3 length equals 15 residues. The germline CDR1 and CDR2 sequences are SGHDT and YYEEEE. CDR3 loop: CASRFGTAMNTEAFF. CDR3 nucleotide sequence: TGTGCCAGCAGGTTTGGGACAGCCATGAACACTGAGGCTTTCTTT.

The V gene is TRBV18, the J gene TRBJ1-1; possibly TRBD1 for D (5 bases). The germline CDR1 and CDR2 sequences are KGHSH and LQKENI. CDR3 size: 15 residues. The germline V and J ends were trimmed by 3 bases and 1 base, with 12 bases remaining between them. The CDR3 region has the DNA TGTGCCAGCTCACCCCAGGGAATGGCGAACACTGAAGCTTTCTTT. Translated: CASSPQGMANTEAFF. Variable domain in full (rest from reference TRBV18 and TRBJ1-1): NAGVMQNPRHLVRRRGQEARLRCSPMKGHSHVYWYRQLPEEGLKFMVYLQKENIIDESGMPKERFSAEFPKEGPSILRIQQVVRGDSAAYFCASSPQGMANTEAFFGQGTRLTVV.

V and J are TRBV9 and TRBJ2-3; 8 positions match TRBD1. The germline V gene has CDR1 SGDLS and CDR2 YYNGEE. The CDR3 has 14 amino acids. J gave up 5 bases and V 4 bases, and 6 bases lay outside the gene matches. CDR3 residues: CASSFRGQGDTQYF. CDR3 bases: TGTGCCAGCAGCTTCAGAGGACAGGGAGATACGCAGTATTTT.

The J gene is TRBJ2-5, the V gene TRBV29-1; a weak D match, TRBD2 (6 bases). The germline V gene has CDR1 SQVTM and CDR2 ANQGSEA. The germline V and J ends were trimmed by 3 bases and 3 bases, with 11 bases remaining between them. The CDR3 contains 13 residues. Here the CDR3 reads CSVEKGLEETQYF. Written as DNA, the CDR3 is TGCAGCGTTGAGAAGGGACTTGAAGAGACCCAGTACTTC.